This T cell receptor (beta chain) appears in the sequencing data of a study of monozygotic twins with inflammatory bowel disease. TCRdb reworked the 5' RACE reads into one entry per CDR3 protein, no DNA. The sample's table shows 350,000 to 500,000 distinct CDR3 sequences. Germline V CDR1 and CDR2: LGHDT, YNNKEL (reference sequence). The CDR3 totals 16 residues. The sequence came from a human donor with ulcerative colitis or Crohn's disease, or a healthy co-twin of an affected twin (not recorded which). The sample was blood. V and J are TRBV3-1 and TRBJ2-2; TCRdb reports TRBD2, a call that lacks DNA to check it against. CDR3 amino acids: CASSPSRQGVGGELFF.